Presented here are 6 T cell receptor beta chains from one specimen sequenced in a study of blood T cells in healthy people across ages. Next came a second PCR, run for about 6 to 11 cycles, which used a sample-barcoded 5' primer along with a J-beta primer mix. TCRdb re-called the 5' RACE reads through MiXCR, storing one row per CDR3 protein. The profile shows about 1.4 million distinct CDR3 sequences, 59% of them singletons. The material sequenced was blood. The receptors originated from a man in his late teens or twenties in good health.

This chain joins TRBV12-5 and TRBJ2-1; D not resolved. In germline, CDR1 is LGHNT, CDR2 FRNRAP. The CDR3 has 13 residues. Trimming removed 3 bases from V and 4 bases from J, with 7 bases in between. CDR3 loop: CASGFSHYNEQFF. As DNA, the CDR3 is TGTGCTAGTGGTTTCTCCCATTACAATGAGCAGTTCTTC.

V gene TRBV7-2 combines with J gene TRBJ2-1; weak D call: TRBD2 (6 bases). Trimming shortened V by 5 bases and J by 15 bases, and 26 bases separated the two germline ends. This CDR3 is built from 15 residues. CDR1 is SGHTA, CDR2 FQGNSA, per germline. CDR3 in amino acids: CASSPVGIAGYVRFF. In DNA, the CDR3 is TGTGCCAGCAGCCCCGTCGGAATCGCGGGATATGTTCGGTTCTTC.

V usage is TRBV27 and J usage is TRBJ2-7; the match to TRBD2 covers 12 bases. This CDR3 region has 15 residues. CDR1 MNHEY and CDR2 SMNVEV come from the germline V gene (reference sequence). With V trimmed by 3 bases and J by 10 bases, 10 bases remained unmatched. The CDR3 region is CASSLKTSGGPTQYF. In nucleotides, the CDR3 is TGTGCCAGCAGTTTGAAGACTAGCGGGGGACCAACCCAGTACTTC.

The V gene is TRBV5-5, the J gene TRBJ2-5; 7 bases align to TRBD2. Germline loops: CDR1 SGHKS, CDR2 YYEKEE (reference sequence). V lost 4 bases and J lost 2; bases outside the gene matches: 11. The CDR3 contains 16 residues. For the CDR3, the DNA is TGTGCCAGCAGCCCAACACGCGGGACTACTCAAGAGACCCAGTACTTC. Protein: CASSPTRGTTQETQYF.

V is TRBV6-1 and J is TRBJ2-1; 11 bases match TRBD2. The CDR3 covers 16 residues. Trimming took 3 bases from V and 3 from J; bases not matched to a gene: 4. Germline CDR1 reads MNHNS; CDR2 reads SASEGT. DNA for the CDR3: TGTGCCAGCAGTGACCCGGGACTAGCGGACTACAATGAGCAGTTCTTC. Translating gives CASSDPGLADYNEQFF.

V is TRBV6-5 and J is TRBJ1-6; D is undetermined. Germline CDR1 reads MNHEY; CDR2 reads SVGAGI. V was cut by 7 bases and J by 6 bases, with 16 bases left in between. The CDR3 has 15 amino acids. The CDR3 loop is CASKPGLFLNSPLHF. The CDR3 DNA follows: TGTGCCAGCAAGCCAGGCCTGTTTCTTAATTCACCCCTCCACTTT.